A single sample is the source of the 11 T cell receptor beta chains below, sequenced in a study of cytomegalovirus exposure and HLA in healthy donors. Assay: immunoSEQ multiplex PCR; the TCRdb copy retains only in-frame clones and omits some. The sample has approximately 170,000 clones, roughly 80% seen once. The specimen was PBMCs. The receptors derive from a man aged 30 to 39 in good health and CMV-seropositive.

This chain connects TRBV6-6 to TRBJ1-1; TRBD1 matches at 7 bases. J lost 0 bases, V lost 6 bases, and 1 base had no gene match. CDR1 and CDR2 from the germline V gene are MNHNY and SVGAGI (reference sequence). The CDR3 is made up of 13 amino acids. Here the CDR3 reads CASRGQMNTEAFF. DNA for the CDR3: TGTGCCAGCAGGGGACAGATGAACACTGAAGCTTTCTTT.

This chain connects TRBV4-3 to TRBJ2-7, with D unclear. CDR3 length: 13 amino acids. Germline loops: CDR1 LGHNA, CDR2 YSLEER. V lost 1 base, J lost 3 bases, and 7 bases lay in between. DNA for the CDR3: TGCGCCAGCAGCCAAGGTGCCAGCTACGAGCAGTACTTC. Translating gives CASSQGASYEQYF.

In DNA, the CDR3 is TGTGCCAGCAGCCAAGACACTAGCGGGAGGGGAGATACGCAGTATTTT. This sequence encodes CASSQDTSGRGDTQYF. The chain uses TRBV4-2 and TRBJ2-3; 13 bases are shared with TRBD2. CDR1 and CDR2 (germline): LGHNA, YNFKEQ. The CDR3 has 16 amino acids. V lost 0 bases to trimming and J lost 5 bases; unmatched junction nucleotides: 2.

This chain links TRBV7-8 with TRBJ2-3, with no clear D. The CDR3 is 15 amino acids. V dropped 4 bases and J dropped 1 base, with 12 bases sitting between them. Germline CDR1 and CDR2: SGHVS and FQNEAQ. The CDR3 DNA sequence: TGTGCCAGCAGCTCCGAAGCGAGCGGCACAGATACGCAGTATTTT. It encodes CASSSEASGTDTQYF.

In this sample, this clone turned up once. The V and J genes are TRBV19 and TRBJ1-5; TRBD1 agrees at 7 bases. The CDR3 has 13 residues. In germline, CDR1 is LNHDA, CDR2 SQIVND (reference sequence). The junction had 4 bases not matched to a gene; V was cut back by 6 bases and J by 5 bases. The CDR3 here is CASSTQGDQPQHF. In DNA form, the CDR3 reads TGTGCCAGTAGCACTCAGGGGGATCAGCCCCAGCATTTT.

This clone occurred once. The J gene is TRBJ2-7, the V gene TRBV11-3, with a tentative D call TRBD2 (5 bases). The CDR3 sequence is 15 residues long. V lost 5 bases to trimming and J lost 2 bases, with 16 bases between them. The germline CDR1 and CDR2 sequences are SGHNT and YENEEA. CDR3 bases: TGTGCCAGCAGCCGATCCTCCGGGGATCCCTACGAGCAGTACTTC. Translated: CASSRSSGDPYEQYF. Filled out from reference TRBV11-3 and TRBJ2-7, the complete variable domain reads EAGVVQSPRYKIIEKKQPVAFWCNPISGHNTLYWYLQNLGQGPELLIRYENEEAVDDSQLPKDRFSAERLKGVDSTLKIQPAELGDSAVYLCASSRSSGDPYEQYFGPGTRLTVT.

The chain recombines TRBV5-1 with TRBJ2-3, with D possibly matching TRBD2 (6 bases). Per the germline V gene, CDR1 is SGHRS and CDR2 is YFSETQ. The CDR3 length is 19 residues. With 4 bases removed from V and 2 bases from J, the gap between germline ends came to 26 bases. CDR3 bases: TGCGCCAGCAGCCAAGCGACAGTTTCGGGGGATCTGTCCACAGATACGCAGTATTTT. Its protein product is CASSQATVSGDLSTDTQYF.

The chain employs TRBV7-9 and TRBJ2-5; D ambiguous. Germline V lookup: CDR1 SEHNR, CDR2 FQNEAQ (reference sequence). The CDR3 consists of 14 residues. V lost 5 bases and J lost 2, with 12 bases in between. The CDR3 region has the DNA TGTGCCAGCAGCCAAACAGAAATTCAAGAGACCCAGTACTTC. It specifies CASSQTEIQETQYF.

This clone has more than one count but fewer than ten. The chain couples TRBV7-3 to TRBJ2-7; 8 bases are a match to TRBD1. V shed 5 bases, J shed 7 bases, and the junction held 10 bases outside the gene matches. CDR1 and CDR2 (germline): SGHTA, FQGTGA. This CDR3 has 14 residues. The CDR3 loop is CASSKAPGGGEQYF. The DNA of the CDR3 is TGTGCCAGCAGCAAAGCCCCAGGGGGCGGAGAGCAGTACTTC.

The rearrangement uses TRBV5-1 and TRBJ2-2; D ambiguous. V lost 5 bases, J lost 4 bases, and 12 bases lay in between. Per the germline V gene, CDR1 is SGHRS and CDR2 is YFSETQ. CDR3 length: 14 residues. This CDR3 is CASSQAMGTGELFF. The CDR3 DNA reads as TGCGCCAGCAGTCAGGCGATGGGCACCGGGGAGCTGTTTTTT. The full variable domain, completed using reference TRBV5-1 and TRBJ2-2, is KAGVTQTPRYLIKTRGQQVTLSCSPISGHRSVSWYQQTPGQGLQFLFEYFSETQRNKGNFPGRFSGRQFSNSRSEMNVSTLELGDSALYLCASSQAMGTGELFFGEGSRLTVL.

The chain employs TRBV6-5 and TRBJ2-5; 8 bases align to TRBD2. The CDR3 spans 15 residues. Per germline, CDR1 MNHEY and CDR2 SVGAGI. The V and J ends lost 0 bases and 5 bases, in that order; junction bases with no gene match: 5. CDR3 protein: CASSYSGTRGETQYF. CDR3 in DNA: TGTGCCAGCAGTTACTCCGGGACTAGAGGGGAGACCCAGTACTTC.